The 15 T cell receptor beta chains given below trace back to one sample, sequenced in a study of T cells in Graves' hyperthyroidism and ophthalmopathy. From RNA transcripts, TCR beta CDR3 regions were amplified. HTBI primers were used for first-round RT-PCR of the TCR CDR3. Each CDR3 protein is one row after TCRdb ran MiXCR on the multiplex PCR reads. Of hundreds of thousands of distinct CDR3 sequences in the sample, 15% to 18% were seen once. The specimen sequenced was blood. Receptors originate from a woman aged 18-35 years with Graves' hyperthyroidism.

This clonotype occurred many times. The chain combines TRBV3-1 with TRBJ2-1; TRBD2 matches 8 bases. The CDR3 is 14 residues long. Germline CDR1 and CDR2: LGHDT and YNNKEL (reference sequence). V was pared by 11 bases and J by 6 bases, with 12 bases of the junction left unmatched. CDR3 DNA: TGTGCCGCCGCCCGGGAGGGGGGAGGCAATGAGCAGTTCTTC. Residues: CAAAREGGGNEQFF.

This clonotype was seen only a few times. The CDR3 here is CSARGQGWNSPLHF. The CDR3, as DNA: TGCAGTGCTAGAGGTCAGGGGTGGAATTCACCCCTCCACTTT. The chain carries TRBV20-1 and TRBJ1-6; tentatively, D is TRBD1 (6 bases). The CDR3 contains 14 residues. Germline CDR1 DFQATT, CDR2 SNEGSKA (reference sequence). The ends were cut back, 1 base at V and 7 bases at J, with 11 bases in the middle.

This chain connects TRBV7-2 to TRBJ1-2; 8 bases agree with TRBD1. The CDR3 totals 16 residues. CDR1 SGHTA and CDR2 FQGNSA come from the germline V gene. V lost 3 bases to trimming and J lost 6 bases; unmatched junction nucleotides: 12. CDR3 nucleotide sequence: TGTGCCAGCAGCTTTATTCGCCCAGGACAGGGTGATGGCTACACCTTC. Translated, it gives CASSFIRPGQGDGYTF.

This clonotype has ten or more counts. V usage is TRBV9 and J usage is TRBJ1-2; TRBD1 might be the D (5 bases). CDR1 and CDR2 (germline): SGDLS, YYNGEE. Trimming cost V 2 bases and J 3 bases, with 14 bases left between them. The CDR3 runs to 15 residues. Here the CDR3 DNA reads TGTGCCAGCAGCGTTTTTTCAGAACAGGACTATGGCTACACCTTC. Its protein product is CASSVFSEQDYGYTF.

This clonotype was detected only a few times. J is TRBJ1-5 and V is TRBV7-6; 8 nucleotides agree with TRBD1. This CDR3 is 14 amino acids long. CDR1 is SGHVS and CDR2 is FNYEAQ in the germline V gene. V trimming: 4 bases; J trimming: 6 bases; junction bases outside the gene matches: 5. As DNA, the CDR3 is TGTGCCAGCAGCTCCGGACAGGGAAGTCAGCCCCAGCATTTT. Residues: CASSSGQGSQPQHF.

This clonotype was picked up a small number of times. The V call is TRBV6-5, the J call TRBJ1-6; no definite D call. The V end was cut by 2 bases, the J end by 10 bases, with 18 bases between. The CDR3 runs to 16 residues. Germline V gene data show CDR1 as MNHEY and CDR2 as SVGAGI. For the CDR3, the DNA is TGTGCCAGCAGTTACGGACTGAGACGCCCTGGGTCACCCCTCCACTTT. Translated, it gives CASSYGLRRPGSPLHF.

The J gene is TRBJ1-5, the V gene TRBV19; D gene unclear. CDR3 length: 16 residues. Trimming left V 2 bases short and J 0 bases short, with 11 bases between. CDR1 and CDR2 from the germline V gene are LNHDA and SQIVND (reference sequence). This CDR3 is CASSINGHLSNQPQHF. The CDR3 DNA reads TGTGCCAGTAGTATAAATGGCCACCTTAGCAATCAGCCCCAGCATTTT.

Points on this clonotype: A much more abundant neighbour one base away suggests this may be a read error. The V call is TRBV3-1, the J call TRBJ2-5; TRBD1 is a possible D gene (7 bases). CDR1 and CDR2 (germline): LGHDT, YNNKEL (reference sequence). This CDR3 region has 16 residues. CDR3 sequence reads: CASSQARQGLQEAQYF. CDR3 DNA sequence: TGTGCCAGCAGCCAAGCGAGACAGGGACTTCAAGAGGCCCAGTACTTC.

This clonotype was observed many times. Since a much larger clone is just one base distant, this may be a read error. The CDR3 DNA reads as TGTGCCAGCAACTTGGGAGGTCAGCAGACCCAGTACTTC. The encoded protein is CASNLGGQQTQYF. The chain combines TRBV7-8 with TRBJ2-5; weak D call: TRBD2 (6 bases). V dropped 7 bases and J dropped 6 bases, with 15 bases sitting between them. The CDR3 has 13 amino acids. Germline V lookup: CDR1 SGHVS, CDR2 FQNEAQ.

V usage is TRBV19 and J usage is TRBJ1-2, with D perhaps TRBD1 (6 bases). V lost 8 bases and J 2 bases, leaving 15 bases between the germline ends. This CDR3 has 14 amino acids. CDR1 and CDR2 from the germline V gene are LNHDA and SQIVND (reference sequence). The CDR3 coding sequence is TGTGCCAGTTCGGACCAGGGGCGAAACTATGGCTACACCTTC. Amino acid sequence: CASSDQGRNYGYTF.

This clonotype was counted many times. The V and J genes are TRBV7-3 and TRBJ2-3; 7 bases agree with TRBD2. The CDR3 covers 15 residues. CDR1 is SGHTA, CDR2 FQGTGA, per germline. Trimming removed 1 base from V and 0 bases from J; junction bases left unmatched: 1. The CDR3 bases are TGTGCCAGCAGCTTAAATAGCGGGAGCACAGATACGCAGTATTTT. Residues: CASSLNSGSTDTQYF.

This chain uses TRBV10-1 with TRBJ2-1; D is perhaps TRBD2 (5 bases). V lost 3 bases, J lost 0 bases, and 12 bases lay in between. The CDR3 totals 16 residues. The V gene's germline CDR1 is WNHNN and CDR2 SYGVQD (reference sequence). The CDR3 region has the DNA TGCGCCAGCAGTGAAGTTTGGGAGAGCTCCTACAATGAGCAGTTCTTC. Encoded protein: CASSEVWESSYNEQFF.

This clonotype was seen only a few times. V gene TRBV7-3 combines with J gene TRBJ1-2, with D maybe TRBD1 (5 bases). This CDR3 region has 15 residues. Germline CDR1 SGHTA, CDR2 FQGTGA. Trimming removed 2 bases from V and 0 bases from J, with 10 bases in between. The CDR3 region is CASSLGQGANYGYTF. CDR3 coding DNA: TGTGCCAGCAGCTTAGGGCAGGGAGCTAACTATGGCTACACCTTC.

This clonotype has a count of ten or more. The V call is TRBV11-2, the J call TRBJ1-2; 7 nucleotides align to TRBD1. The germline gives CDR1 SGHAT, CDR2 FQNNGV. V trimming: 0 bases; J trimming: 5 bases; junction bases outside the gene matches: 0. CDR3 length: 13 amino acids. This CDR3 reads CASSLEQGYGYTF. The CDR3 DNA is TGTGCCAGCAGCTTAGAACAGGGGTATGGCTACACCTTC.

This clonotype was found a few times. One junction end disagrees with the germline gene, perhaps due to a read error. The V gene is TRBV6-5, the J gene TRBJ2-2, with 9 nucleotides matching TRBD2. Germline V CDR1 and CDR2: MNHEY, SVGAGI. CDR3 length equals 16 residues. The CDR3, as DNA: TGTGCCAGCAGTGACTCGATGGCGGGGGGGCCCGGGGAGCTGTTTTTT. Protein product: CASSDSMAGGPGELFF.